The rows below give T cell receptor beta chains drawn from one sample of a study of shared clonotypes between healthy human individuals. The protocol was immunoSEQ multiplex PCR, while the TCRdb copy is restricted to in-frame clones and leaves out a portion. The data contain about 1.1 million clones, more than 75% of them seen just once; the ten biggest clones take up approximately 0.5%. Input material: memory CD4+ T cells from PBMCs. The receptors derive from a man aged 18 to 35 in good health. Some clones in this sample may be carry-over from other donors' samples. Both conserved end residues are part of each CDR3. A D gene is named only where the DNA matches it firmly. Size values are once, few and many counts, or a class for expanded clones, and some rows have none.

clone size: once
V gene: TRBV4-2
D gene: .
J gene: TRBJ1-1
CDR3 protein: CASSQDPVNTEAFF
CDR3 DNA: TGTGCCAGCAGCCAAGATCCCGTGAACACTGAAGCTTTCTTT

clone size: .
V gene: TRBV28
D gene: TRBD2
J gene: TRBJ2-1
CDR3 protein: CASTPAGYNEQFF
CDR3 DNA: TGTGCCAGCACCCCAGCGGGGTACAATGAGCAGTTCTTC

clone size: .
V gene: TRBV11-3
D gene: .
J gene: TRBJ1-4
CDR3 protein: CASSSGLTNEKLFF
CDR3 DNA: TGTGCCAGCAGCTCGGGTCTTACTAATGAAAAACTGTTTTTT

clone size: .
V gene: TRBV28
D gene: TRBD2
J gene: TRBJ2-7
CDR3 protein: CATTGTSGRDEQYF
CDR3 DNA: TGTGCCACCACGGGGACTAGCGGGAGGGACGAGCAGTACTTC

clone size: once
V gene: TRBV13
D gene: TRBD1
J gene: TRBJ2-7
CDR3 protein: CASSRTGTDTYEQYF
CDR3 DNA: TGTGCCAGCAGCCGAACCGGGACAGACACCTACGAGCAGTACTTC

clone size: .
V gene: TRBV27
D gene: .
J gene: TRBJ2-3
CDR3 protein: CASSLVGVMQYF
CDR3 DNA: TGTGCCAGCAGTTTAGTGGGGGTGATGCAGTATTTT

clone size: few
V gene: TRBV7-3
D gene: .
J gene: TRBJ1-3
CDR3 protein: CASIISVTGAGNTIYF
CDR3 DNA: TGTGCCAGCATTATATCGGTGACGGGGGCTGGAAACACCATATATTTT

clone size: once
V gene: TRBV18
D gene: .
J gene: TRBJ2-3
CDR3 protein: CASSPLPTVTDTQYF
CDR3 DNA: TGTGCCAGCTCACCTCTTCCTACAGTCACAGATACGCAGTATTTT

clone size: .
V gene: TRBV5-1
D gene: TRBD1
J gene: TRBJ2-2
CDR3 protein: CASSLAPGQRSGELFF
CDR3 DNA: TGCGCCAGCAGCTTGGCACCGGGACAGCGATCCGGGGAGCTGTTTTTT

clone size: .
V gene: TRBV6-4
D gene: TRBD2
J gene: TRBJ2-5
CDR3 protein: CASSPGLAGRETQYF
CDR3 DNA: TGTGCCAGCAGCCCGGGACTAGCGGGCAGAGAGACCCAGTACTTC

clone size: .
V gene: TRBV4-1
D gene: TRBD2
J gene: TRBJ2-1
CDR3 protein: CASSQPLAGGVQFF
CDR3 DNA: TGCGCCAGCAGCCAACCACTAGCGGGAGGGGTCCAGTTCTTC

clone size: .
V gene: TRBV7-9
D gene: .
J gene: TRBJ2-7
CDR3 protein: CASSFGYSYEQYF
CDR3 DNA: TGTGCCAGCAGCTTCGGGTATTCCTACGAGCAGTACTTC

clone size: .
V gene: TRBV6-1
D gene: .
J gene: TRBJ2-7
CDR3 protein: CASSDVAGFYVEQYF
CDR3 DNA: TGTGCCAGCAGTGACGTGGCGGGGTTCTACGTGGAGCAGTACTTC

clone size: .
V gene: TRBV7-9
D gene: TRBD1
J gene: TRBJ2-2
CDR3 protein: CASSLTGGWNTGELFF
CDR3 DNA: TGTGCCAGCAGCTTAACAGGGGGTTGGAACACCGGGGAGCTGTTTTTT

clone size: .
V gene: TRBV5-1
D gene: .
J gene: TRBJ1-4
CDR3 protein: CASSSTGTAEKLFF
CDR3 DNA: TGCGCCAGCAGCTCGACCGGGACCGCTGAAAAACTGTTTTTT

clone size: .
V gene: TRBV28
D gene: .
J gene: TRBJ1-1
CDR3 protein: CASSSSGWNTEAFF
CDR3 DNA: TGTGCCAGCAGTTCATCCGGGTGGAACACTGAAGCTTTCTTT

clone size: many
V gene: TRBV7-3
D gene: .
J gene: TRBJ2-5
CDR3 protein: CASSSQPGQVETQYF
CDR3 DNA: TGTGCCAGCAGCTCCCAACCGGGACAAGTGGAGACCCAGTACTTC

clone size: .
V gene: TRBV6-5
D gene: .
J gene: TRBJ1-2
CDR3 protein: CASTRHGSHNGYTF
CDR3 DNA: TGTGCCAGCACTCGACATGGCAGCCACAATGGCTACACCTTC

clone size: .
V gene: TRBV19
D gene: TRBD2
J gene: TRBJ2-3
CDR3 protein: CASTASGSLLGDTQYF
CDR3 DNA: TGTGCCAGTACTGCTAGCGGGTCCCTCCTCGGAGATACGCAGTATTTT

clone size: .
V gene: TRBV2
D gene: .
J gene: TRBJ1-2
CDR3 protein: CASSGPGKSGYTF
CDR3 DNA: TGTGCCAGCAGTGGTCCAGGGAAATCTGGCTACACCTTC

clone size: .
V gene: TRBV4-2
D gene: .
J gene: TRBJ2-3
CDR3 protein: CASSQDLGDTQYF
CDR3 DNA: TGTGCCAGCAGCCAAGACCTCGGGGATACGCAGTATTTT

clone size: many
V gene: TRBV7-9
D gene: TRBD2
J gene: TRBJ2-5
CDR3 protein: CASSSGTSGRETQYF
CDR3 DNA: TGTGCCAGCAGCTCCGGGACTAGCGGGAGAGAGACCCAGTACTTC

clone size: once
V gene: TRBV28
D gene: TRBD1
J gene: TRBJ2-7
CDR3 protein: CASSPWGTGTYEQYF
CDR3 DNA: TGTGCCAGCAGCCCCTGGGGGACAGGGACCTACGAGCAGTACTTC

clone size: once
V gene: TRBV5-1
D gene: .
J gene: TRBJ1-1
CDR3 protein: CASSLQGRDTEAFF
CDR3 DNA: TGCGCCAGCAGCTTGCAGGGACGGGACACTGAAGCTTTCTTT

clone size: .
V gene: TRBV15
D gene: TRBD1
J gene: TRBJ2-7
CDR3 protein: CATSGRQGRYEQYF
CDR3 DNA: TGTGCCACCAGCGGACGACAGGGGAGGTACGAGCAGTACTTC

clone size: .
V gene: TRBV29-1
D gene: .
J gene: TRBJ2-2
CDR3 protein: CSTRGALNTGELFF
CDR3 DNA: TGCAGCACCCGGGGGGCCCTGAACACCGGGGAGCTGTTTTTT

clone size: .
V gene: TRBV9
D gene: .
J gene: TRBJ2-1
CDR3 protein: CASSQGPNNEQFF
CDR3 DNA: TGTGCCAGCAGTCAGGGCCCAAACAATGAGCAGTTCTTC

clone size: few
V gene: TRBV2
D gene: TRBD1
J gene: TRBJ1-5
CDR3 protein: CASSEQGQSNQPQHF
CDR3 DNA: TGTGCCAGCAGTGAGCAGGGACAGTCCAATCAGCCCCAGCATTTT

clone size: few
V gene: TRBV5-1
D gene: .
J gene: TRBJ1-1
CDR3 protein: CASSLAPVVNTEAFF
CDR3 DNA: TGCGCCAGCAGCTTGGCCCCCGTAGTGAACACTGAAGCTTTCTTT

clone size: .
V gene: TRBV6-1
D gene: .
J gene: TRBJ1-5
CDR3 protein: CSTGARNQPQHF
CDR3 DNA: TGCTCCACGGGGGCCCGCAATCAGCCCCAGCATTTT

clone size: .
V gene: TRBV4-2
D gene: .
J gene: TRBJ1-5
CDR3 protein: CASSQVWGEGALGNQPQHF
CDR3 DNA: TGTGCCAGCAGCCAAGTATGGGGGGAAGGGGCATTAGGGAATCAGCCCCAGCATTTT

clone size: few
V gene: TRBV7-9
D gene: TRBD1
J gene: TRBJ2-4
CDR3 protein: CASSLGTGGKNIQYF
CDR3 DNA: TGTGCCAGCAGCTTAGGGACAGGGGGCAAAAACATTCAGTACTTC

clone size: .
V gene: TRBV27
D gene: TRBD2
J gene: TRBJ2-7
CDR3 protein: CASKLAGGLHEQYF
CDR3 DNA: TGTGCCAGCAAACTAGCGGGAGGGCTCCACGAGCAGTACTTC

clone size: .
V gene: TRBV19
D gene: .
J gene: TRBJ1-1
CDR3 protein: CASTTTLRGELSNTEAFF
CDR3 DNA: TGTGCCAGTACTACAACACTGAGGGGGGAACTCTCTAACACTGAAGCTTTCTTT

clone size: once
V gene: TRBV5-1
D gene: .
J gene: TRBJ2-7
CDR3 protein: CASSLEVSYEQYF
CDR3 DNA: TGCGCCAGCAGCTTGGAAGTCTCCTACGAGCAGTACTTC

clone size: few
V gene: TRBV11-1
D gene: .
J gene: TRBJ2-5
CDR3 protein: CASSSEETQYF
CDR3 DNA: TGTGCCAGCAGCTCGGAGGAGACCCAGTACTTC

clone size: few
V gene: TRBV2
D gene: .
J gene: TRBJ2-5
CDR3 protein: CASSEASAAQETQYF
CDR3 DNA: TGTGCCAGCAGTGAAGCGTCAGCAGCCCAAGAGACCCAGTACTTC

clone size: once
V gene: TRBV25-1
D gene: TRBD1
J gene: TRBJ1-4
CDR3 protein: CASSEWGQGDEKLFF
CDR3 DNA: TGTGCCAGCAGTGAATGGGGACAGGGGGATGAAAAACTGTTTTTT

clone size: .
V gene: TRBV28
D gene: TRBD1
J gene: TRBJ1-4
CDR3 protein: CASRNAGTENEKLFF
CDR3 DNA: TGTGCCAGCAGGAATGCCGGGACAGAGAATGAAAAACTGTTTTTT